These T cell receptor beta chains were read from a single sample in a study of blood T cell repertoires in COVID-19. Some clones are missing from TCRdb's copy, which holds only in-frame ones; the method was immunoSEQ multiplex PCR. The data contain 250,000 or so clones, about 91% of them singletons. What was sequenced was peripheral blood. The receptor source for this set is a middle-aged woman who had recovered from COVID-19. Each CDR3 is given with its conserved first and last residue. Each record gives: J gene, V gene, clone size, D gene, CDR3 length, CDR3 DNA, CDR3 protein. A D gene is named only where the DNA matches it firmly. Some rows have no size entry. The others give once, few or many, or a class for an expanded clone.

TRBJ1-2 TRBV2 NA TRBD1 15 TGTGCCAGCACGACAGGGGGCCTACGGATCTATGGCTACACCTTC CASTTGGLRIYGYTF
TRBJ2-5 TRBV12-5 NA NA 13 TGTGCTAGTGGTTTGGTCAACCAAGAGACCCAGTACTTC CASGLVNQETQYF
TRBJ2-3 TRBV2 NA TRBD2 16 TGTGCCAGCAGCATCCCTACGGGGGGAAGCACAGATACGCAGTATTTT CASSIPTGGSTDTQYF
TRBJ2-1 TRBV18 NA TRBD2 15 TGTGCCAGCTCACCACTTAGCGGGGGGGCTTCTGAGCAGTTCTTC CASSPLSGGASEQFF
TRBJ1-1 TRBV6-5 NA NA 14 TGTGCCAGCACAACTTGGGGCATGAACACTGAAGCTTTCTTT CASTTWGMNTEAFF
TRBJ2-1 TRBV2 NA TRBD1 13 TGTGCCAGCAGTAGGGACAGGCTCTATGAGCAGTTCTTC CASSRDRLYEQFF
TRBJ2-7 TRBV28 NA TRBD1 15 TGTGCCAGCAGGGGACAGGGATCTTGGGGAAACGAGCAGTACTTC CASRGQGSWGNEQYF
TRBJ1-4 TRBV30 NA TRBD1 15 TGTGCCTGGAGTCAGCCGGGACAGGGGGCTGAAAAACTGTTTTTT CAWSQPGQGAEKLFF
TRBJ2-3 TRBV3-1/TRBV3-2 NA TRBD2 19 TGTGCCAGCAGCCAAGATCCCCCCGGGCTAGCGGCTAGCACAGATACGCAGTATTTT CASSQDPPGLAASTDTQYF
TRBJ2-7 TRBV19 NA NA 12 TGTGCCAGTATGTCAGGGGAGTACGAGCAGTACTTC CASMSGEYEQYF
TRBJ1-1 TRBV29-1 NA NA 15 TGCAGCGTTCGAGGGACTGACGCCATGAACACTGAAGCTTTCTTT CSVRGTDAMNTEAFF
TRBJ2-1 TRBV5-8 NA TRBD2 18 TGTGCCAGCACCCCGACAGGGACTAGCGTTCCCCGGGGGAATGAGCAGTTCTTC CASTPTGTSVPRGNEQFF
TRBJ1-2 TRBV5-6 NA NA 17 TGTGCCAGCAGCCGCTTGACTGGTGGATTCCCAAACTATGGCTACACCTTC CASSRLTGGFPNYGYTF
TRBJ1-3 TRBV10-2 NA NA 12 TGCGCCAGCAGTGGACAGGGAAACACCATATATTTT CASSGQGNTIYF
TRBJ2-2 TRBV27 NA TRBD1 15 TGTGCCAGCTCCCGGGACAGGGGACTCACCGGGGAGCTGTTTTTT CASSRDRGLTGELFF
TRBJ2-7 TRBV18 once NA 15 TGTGCCAGCTCACCACCGGGGCTTAGCTCCTACGAGCAGTACTTC CASSPPGLSSYEQYF
TRBJ2-1 TRBV11-3 NA TRBD2 17 TGTGCCAGCAAGCGAGGTGAGGGAGGGCGGGATTTCGATGAGCAGTTCTTC CASKRGEGGRDFDEQFF
TRBJ1-5 TRBV27 NA NA 13 TGTGCCAGCAGTTTAACATTCCTTCAGCCCCAGCATTTT CASSLTFLQPQHF
TRBJ1-6 TRBV6-2/TRBV6-3 NA TRBD1 19 TGTGCCAGCAGTTGGACCTCGACAGGGGGGAGCTCCTATAATTCACCCCTCCACTTT CASSWTSTGGSSYNSPLHF
TRBJ1-1 TRBV30 NA TRBD1 16 TGTGCCTGGAGTTCCTGGGGGACAGCCCTGAACACTGAAGCTTTCTTT CAWSSWGTALNTEAFF
TRBJ1-4 TRBV10-3 NA TRBD1 15 TGTGCCATCAGTGCCGGGGACAGGGGGCAGGAAAAACTGTTTTTT CAISAGDRGQEKLFF
TRBJ2-2 TRBV25-1 NA NA 14 TGTGCCAGCCGATTAGGGGTAGCCCCCGGGGAGCTGTTTTTT CASRLGVAPGELFF
TRBJ1-3 TRBV2 NA NA 15 TGTGCCAGCAGGCCTTCCAGGGACTTAAGAAACACCATATATTTT CASRPSRDLRNTIYF
TRBJ1-3 TRBV7-9 NA TRBD1 15 TGTGCCAGCAGCTTCGACAGGGGACCTTTAGACACCATATATTTT CASSFDRGPLDTIYF
TRBJ2-1 TRBV18 NA TRBD2 15 TGTGCCAGCTCACCAGGGACTAGCGGGGGAATCGTGCAGTTCTTC CASSPGTSGGIVQFF
TRBJ2-3 TRBV9 NA NA 13 TGTGCCAGCAGCGCAATAGTTGGAGATACGCAGTATTTT CASSAIVGDTQYF
TRBJ2-1 TRBV5-4 NA TRBD2 15 TGTGCCAGCAGCTTGGCTAGCGGTTCCTACAATGAGCAGTTCTTC CASSLASGSYNEQFF
TRBJ2-7 TRBV5-4 few TRBD1 14 TGTGCCAGCAGCTGGGGACAGGGGACCTACGAGCAGTACTTC CASSWGQGTYEQYF
TRBJ1-3 TRBV28 once NA 15 TGTGCCAGCAATTCAGGCCCGAGCTCTGGAAACACCATATATTTT CASNSGPSSGNTIYF
TRBJ2-7 TRBV2 NA TRBD1 14 TGTGCCAGCAGTGTGACAGGGGGTGTCTACGAGCAGTACTTC CASSVTGGVYEQYF
TRBJ2-5 TRBV11-3 NA NA 16 TGTGCCAGCAGCTTATCTCAGGGTACAACCCAAGAGACCCAGTACTTC CASSLSQGTTQETQYF
TRBJ1-6 TRBV27 NA NA 16 TGTGCCAGCAGTTTATCTCCCCAGGGTTTCGATTCACCCCTCCACTTT CASSLSPQGFDSPLHF
TRBJ2-3 TRBV18 NA TRBD2 14 TGTGCCAGCTCACCAACTAGCGCCACAGATACGCAGTATTTT CASSPTSATDTQYF
TRBJ2-7 TRBV7-2 NA TRBD2 16 TGTGCCAGCAGCTTAGGGGCGGGCCAGCGGGGGCGCGAGCAGTACTTC CASSLGAGQRGREQYF
TRBJ1-1 TRBV5-1 few TRBD1 13 TGCGCCAGCAGGCGGACAGGGAACACTGAAGCTTTCTTT CASRRTGNTEAFF
TRBJ2-3 TRBV9 NA TRBD2 15 TGTGCCAGCAGCGTAGGGGGAGGGATGGCGGATACGCAGTATTTT CASSVGGGMADTQYF
TRBJ2-7 TRBV2 NA NA 12 TGTGCCAGCAGTGCGCACAGATACGAGCAGTACTTC CASSAHRYEQYF
TRBJ2-2 TRBV28 NA NA 15 TGTGCCAGCAGTCTACAGGTTACGAACACCGGGGAGCTGTTTTTT CASSLQVTNTGELFF
TRBJ1-4 TRBV6-5 NA NA 15 TGTGCCAGCAGTTACCCCAACCCCTCAGGGGAAAAACTGTTTTTT CASSYPNPSGEKLFF
TRBJ1-3 TRBV15 NA NA 15 TGTGCCACCTCTCGACAGAAGAGCTCTGGAAACACCATATATTTT CATSRQKSSGNTIYF
TRBJ2-1 TRBV5-1 NA NA 15 TGCGCCAGCAGCCCCTCTGCGGCTCCTTGGAATGAGCAGTTCTTC CASSPSAAPWNEQFF
TRBJ2-1 TRBV4-3 NA NA 13 TGCGCCAGCAGCCAAGGTCAGGGTAATGAGCAGTTCTTC CASSQGQGNEQFF
TRBJ2-1 TRBV6-2/TRBV6-3 NA NA 11 TGTGCCAGCAGTGGCAGGAATGAGCAGTTCTTC CASSGRNEQFF
TRBJ2-5 TRBV28 NA NA 16 TGTGCCAGCAGCACAAGCCGAGGGACACTACAAGAGACCCAGTACTTC CASSTSRGTLQETQYF
TRBJ2-1 TRBV12-3/TRBV12-4 NA TRBD2 13 TGTGCCAGCAGGGGACTAGCGGGGGGTGAGCAGTTCTTC CASRGLAGGEQFF
TRBJ2-7 TRBV9 NA NA 15 TGTGCCAGCAGCGTAGGGTGGGGGGACTCCTACGAGCAGTACTTC CASSVGWGDSYEQYF
TRBJ1-2 TRBV9 NA NA 16 TGTGCCAGCAGCGTAGCCCTTGTTCATAGTGACTATGGCTACACCTTC CASSVALVHSDYGYTF
TRBJ1-1 TRBV28 NA TRBD1 15 TGTGCCAGCAGTCTAGACAGGGGTACGAGCACTGAAGCTTTCTTT CASSLDRGTSTEAFF